This TCR beta chain derives from a study of blood T cell repertoires in COVID-19. Study at large: COVID-19 samples collected from the United States, Italy and Spain covered acute and convalescent phases. Sources were T cells, B-cell-depleted T cells, or PBMCs; the material itself was cDNA or gDNA.

In the study's own analysis: It was from reference gene primer amplification that nucleated cell counts were estimated. Only in-frame clones appear in the TCRdb table, and some are missing; sequencing was by immunoSEQ multiplex PCR. V and J calls and clone size follow that table, whereas D and trimming were derived from the DNA. The sample lists around 99,000 clones; less than 90% were seen once. In its sample, this clone was seen once. The V segment lost 3 bases and the J segment 2 bases; nucleotides outside the gene matches: 13. Germline V gene sequence: CDR1 KGHSH, CDR2 LQKENI. The CDR3 runs to 19 residues.

The sample was peripheral blood. This receptor was identified in a woman aged 60 to 75 with acute or convalescent COVID-19. The chain links TRBV18 to TRBJ2-7; 13 bases line up with TRBD2. The CDR3 region is CASSPAGTSGNLLPYEQYF. DNA of the CDR3: TGTGCCAGCTCACCCGCCGGGACTAGCGGGAATCTCCTACCCTACGAGCAGTACTTC.